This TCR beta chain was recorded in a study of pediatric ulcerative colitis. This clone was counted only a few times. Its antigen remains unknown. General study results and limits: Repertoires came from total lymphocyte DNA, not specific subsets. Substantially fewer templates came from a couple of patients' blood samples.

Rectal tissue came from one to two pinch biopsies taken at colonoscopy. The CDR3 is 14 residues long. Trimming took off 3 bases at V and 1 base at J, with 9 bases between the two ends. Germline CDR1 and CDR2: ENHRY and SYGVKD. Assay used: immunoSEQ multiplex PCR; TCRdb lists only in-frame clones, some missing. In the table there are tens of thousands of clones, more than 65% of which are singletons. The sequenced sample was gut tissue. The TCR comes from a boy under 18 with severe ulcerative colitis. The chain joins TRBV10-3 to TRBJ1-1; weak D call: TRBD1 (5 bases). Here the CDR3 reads CAISDLQENTEAFF. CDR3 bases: TGTGCCATCAGTGATCTACAGGAGAACACTGAAGCTTTCTTT.